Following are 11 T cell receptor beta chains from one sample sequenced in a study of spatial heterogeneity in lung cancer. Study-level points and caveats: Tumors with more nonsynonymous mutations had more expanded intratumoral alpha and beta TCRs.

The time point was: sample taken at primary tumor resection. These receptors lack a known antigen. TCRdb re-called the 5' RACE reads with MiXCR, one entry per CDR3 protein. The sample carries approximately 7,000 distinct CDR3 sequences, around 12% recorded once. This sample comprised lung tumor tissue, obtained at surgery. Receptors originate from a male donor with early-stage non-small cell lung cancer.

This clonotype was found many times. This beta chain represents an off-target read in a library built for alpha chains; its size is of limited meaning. The CDR3: CASSLAGQGVSGYTF. The CDR3, as DNA: TGTGCCAGCAGTTTGGCGGGACAGGGGGTTTCTGGCTACACCTTC. V usage is TRBV28 and J usage is TRBJ1-2; 11 bases agree with TRBD1. CDR1 is MDHEN, CDR2 SYDVKM, per germline. The CDR3 runs 15 residues. V shed 3 bases and J 7 bases; nucleotides not matched to a gene: 7.

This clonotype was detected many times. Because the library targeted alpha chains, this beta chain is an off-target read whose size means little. For the CDR3, the DNA is TGCAGTGCGGATGGACAGGGGGGGGCAGATACGCAGTATTTT. Protein: CSADGQGGADTQYF. The V call is TRBV20-1, the J call TRBJ2-3; 10 nucleotides match TRBD1. The germline V gene encodes CDR1 DFQATT and CDR2 SNEGSKA (reference sequence). The CDR3 sequence is 14 residues long. V shed 6 bases, J shed 4 bases, and the junction held 7 bases outside the gene matches.

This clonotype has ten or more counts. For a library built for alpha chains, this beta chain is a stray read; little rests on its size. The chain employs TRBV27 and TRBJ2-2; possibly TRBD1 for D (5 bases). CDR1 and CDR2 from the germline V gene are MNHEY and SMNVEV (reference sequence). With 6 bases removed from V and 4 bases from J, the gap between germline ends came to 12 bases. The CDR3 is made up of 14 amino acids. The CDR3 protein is CASRPVDSTGELFF. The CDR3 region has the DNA TGTGCCAGCAGACCCGTCGACAGCACCGGGGAGCTGTTTTTT.

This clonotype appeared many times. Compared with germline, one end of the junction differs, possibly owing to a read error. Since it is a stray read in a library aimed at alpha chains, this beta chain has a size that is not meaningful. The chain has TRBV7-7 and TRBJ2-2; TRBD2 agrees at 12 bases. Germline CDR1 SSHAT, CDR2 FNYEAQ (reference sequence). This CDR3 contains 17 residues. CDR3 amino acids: CASSQQPSGRANGELFF. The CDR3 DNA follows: TGTGCTAGCAGCCAACAGCCTAGCGGGAGGGCCAACGGGGAGCTGTTTTTT.

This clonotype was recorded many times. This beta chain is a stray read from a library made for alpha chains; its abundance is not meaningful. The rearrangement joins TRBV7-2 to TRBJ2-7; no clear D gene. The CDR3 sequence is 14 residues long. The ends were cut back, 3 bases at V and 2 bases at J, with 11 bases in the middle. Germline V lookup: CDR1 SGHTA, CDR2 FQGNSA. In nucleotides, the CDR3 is TGTGCCAGCAGCTTTGATATCCCCCCCTACGAGCAGTACTTC. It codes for CASSFDIPPYEQYF.

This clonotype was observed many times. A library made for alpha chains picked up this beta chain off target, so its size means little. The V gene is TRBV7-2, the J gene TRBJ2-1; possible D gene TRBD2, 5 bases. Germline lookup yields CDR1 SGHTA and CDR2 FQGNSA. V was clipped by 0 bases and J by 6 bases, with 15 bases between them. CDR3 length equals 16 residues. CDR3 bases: TGTGCCAGCAGCTTAGCGACTACCACCCCTTTCAATGAGCAGTTCTTC. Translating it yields CASSLATTTPFNEQFF.

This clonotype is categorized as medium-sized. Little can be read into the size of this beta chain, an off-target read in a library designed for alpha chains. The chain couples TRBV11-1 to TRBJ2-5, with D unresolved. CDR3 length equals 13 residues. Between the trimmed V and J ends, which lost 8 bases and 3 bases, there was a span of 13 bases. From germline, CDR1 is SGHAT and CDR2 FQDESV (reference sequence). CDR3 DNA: TGTGCCAGCGTAGGCCCTGGGGAAGAGACCCAGTACTTC. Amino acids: CASVGPGEETQYF. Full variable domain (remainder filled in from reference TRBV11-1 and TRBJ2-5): EAEVAQSPRYKITEKSQAVAFWCDPISGHATLYWYRQILGQGPELLVQFQDESVVDDSQLPKDRFSAERLKGVDSTLKIQPAELGDSAMYLCASVGPGEETQYFGPGTRLLVL.

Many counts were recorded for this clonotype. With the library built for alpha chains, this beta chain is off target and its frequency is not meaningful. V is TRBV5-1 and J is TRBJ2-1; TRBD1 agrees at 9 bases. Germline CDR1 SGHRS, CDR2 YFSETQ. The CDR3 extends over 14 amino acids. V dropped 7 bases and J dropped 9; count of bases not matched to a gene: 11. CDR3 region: CASGGTGISGEQFF. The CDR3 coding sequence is TGCGCCAGCGGGGGGACAGGGATTTCCGGTGAGCAGTTCTTC.

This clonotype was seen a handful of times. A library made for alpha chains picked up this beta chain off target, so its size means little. The CDR3 sequence: CASSQFVAGHYGYTF. The CDR3 nucleotides are TGTGCCAGCAGCCAATTTGTGGCAGGGCACTATGGCTACACCTTC. This chain links TRBV7-9 with TRBJ1-2, with D tentatively TRBD1 (5 bases). Trimming cost V 5 bases and J 3 bases, with 16 bases left between them. The CDR3 covers 15 residues. Germline V gene data show CDR1 as SEHNR and CDR2 as FQNEAQ (reference sequence).

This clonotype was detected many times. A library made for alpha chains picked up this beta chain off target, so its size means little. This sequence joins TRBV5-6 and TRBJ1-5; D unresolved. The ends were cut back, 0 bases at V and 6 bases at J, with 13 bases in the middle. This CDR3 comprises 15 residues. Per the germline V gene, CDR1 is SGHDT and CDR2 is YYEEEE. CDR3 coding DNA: TGTGCCAGCAGCTTGGCAGCTAGGGTCGGTCAGCCCCAGCATTTT. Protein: CASSLAARVGQPQHF.

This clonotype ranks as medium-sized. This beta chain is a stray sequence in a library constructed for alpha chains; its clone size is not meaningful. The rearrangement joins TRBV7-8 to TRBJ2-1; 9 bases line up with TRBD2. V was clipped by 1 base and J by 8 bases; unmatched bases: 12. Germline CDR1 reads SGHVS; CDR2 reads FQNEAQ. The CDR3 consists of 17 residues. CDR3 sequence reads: CASSLGPITSGYDEQFF. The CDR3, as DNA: TGTGCCAGCAGCTTAGGACCCATAACTAGCGGGTATGATGAGCAGTTCTTC.